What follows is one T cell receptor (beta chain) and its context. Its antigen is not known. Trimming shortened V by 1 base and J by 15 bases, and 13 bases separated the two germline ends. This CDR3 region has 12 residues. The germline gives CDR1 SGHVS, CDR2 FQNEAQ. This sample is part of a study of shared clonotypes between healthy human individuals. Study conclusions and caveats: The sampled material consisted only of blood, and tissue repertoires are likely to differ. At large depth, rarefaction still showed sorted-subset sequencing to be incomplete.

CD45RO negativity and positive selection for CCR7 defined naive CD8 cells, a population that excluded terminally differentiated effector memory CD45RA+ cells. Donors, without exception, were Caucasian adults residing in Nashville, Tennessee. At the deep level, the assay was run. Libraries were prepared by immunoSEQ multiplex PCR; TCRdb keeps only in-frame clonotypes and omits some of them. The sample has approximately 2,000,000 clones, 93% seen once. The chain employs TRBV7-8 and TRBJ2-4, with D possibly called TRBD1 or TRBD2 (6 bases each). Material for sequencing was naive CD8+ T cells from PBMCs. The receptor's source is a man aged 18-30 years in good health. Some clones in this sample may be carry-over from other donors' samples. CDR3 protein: CASSLGGADWYF. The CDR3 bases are TGTGCCAGCAGCTTAGGGGGGGCAGATTGGTACTTC.